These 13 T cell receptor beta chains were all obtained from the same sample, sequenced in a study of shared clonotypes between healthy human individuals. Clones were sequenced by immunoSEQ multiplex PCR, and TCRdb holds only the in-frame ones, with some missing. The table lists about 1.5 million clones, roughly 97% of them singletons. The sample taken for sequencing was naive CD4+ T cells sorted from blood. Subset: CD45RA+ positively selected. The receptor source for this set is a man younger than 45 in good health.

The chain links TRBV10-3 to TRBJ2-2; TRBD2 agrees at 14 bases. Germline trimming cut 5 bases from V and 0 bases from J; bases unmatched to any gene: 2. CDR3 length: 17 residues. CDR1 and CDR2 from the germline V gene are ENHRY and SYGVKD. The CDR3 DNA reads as TGTGCCATCAGTACGACTAGCGGGAGGGCGAACACCGGGGAGCTGTTTTTT. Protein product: CAISTTSGRANTGELFF.

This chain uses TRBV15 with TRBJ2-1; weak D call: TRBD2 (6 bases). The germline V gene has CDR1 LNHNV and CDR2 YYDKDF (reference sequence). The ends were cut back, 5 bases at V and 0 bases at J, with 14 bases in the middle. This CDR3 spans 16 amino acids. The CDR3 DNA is TGTGCCACCAGCCTTGGAACTAGCAGCTCCTACAATGAGCAGTTCTTC. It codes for CATSLGTSSSYNEQFF.

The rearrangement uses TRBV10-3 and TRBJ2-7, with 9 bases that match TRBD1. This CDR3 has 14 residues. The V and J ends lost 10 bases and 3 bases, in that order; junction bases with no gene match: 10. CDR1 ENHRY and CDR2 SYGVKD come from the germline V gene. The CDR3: CASATGGRGYEQYF. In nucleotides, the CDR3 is TGTGCCAGCGCTACAGGGGGCAGGGGCTACGAGCAGTACTTC.

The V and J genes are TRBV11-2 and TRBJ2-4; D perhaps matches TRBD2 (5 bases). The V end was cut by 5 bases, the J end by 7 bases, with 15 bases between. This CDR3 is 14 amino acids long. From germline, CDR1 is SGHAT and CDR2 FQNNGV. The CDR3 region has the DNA TGTGCCAGCAGCCCCCCCGGCAGAGGGAACATTCAGTACTTC. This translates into CASSPPGRGNIQYF.

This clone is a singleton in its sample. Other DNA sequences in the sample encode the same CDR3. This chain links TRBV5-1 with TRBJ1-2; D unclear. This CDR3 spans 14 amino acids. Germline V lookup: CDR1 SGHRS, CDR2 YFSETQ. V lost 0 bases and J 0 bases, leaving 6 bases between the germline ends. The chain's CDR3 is CASSLATTNYGYTF. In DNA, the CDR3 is TGCGCCAGCAGCTTGGCAACTACTAACTATGGCTACACCTTC.

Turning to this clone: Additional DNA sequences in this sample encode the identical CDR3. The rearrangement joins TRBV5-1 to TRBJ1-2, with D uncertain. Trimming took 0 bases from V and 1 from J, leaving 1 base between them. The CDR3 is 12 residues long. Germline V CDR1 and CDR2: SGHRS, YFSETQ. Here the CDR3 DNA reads TGCGCCAGCAGCTTGGATAACTATGGCTACACCTTC. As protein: CASSLDNYGYTF.

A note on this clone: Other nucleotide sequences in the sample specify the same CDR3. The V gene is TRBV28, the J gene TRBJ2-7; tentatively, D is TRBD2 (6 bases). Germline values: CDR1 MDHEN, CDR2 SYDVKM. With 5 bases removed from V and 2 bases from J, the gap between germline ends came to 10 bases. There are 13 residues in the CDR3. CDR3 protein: CASSPGLPYEQYF. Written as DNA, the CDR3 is TGTGCCAGCAGTCCCGGACTACCCTACGAGCAGTACTTC.

CDR3 in amino acids: CASGSWGTGELFF. The CDR3 DNA reads as TGTGCTAGTGGTTCGTGGGGAACCGGGGAGCTGTTTTTT. The chain is built from TRBV12-5 and TRBJ2-2; the D is unclear. From germline, CDR1 is LGHNT and CDR2 FRNRAP. This CDR3 spans 13 amino acids. Trimming removed 4 bases from V and 5 bases from J, with 8 bases in between.

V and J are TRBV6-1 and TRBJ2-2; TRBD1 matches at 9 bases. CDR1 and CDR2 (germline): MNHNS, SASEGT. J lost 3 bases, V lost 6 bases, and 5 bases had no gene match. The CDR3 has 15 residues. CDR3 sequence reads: CASSLGQGDTGELFF. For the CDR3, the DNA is TGTGCCAGCAGCTTGGGACAGGGAGACACCGGGGAGCTGTTTTTT.

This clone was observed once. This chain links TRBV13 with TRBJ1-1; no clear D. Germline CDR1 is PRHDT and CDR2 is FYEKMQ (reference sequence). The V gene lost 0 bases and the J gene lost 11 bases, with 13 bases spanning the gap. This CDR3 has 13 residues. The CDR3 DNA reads TGTGCCAGCAGCTTAGGGACCCTCCGGCTGGCTTTCTTT. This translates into CASSLGTLRLAFF.

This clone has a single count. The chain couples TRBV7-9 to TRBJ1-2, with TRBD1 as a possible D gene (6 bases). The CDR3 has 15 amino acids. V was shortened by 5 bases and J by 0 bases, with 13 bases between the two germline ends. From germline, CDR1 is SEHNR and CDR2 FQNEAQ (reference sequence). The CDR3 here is CASSLDRLPNYGYTF. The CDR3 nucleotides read TGTGCCAGCAGCCTCGACAGGCTACCTAACTATGGCTACACCTTC. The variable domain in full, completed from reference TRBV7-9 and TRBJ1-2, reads DTGVSQNPRHKITKRGQNVTFRCDPISEHNRLYWYRQTLGQGPEFLTYFQNEAQLEKSRLLSDRFSAERPKGSFSTLEIQRTEQGDSAMYLCASSLDRLPNYGYTFGSGTRLTVV.

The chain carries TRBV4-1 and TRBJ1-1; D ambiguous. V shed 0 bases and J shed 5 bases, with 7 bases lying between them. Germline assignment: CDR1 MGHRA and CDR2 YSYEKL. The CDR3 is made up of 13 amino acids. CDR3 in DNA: TGCGCCAGCAGCCAAGAAATTCGGACTGAAGCTTTCTTT. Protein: CASSQEIRTEAFF.

CDR3 nucleotide sequence: TGCGCCAGCAGAGACACAGGGATGACTGAAGCTTTCTTT. Protein sequence: CASRDTGMTEAFF. The chain joins TRBV5-1 to TRBJ1-1; TRBD1 might be the D (6 bases). CDR1 and CDR2 (germline): SGHRS, YFSETQ. Trimming took 5 bases from V and 5 from J, leaving 13 bases between them. The CDR3 has 13 residues. Variable domain in full (rest from reference TRBV5-1 and TRBJ1-1): KAGVTQTPRYLIKTRGQQVTLSCSPISGHRSVSWYQQTPGQGLQFLFEYFSETQRNKGNFPGRFSGRQFSNSRSEMNVSTLELGDSALYLCASRDTGMTEAFFGQGTRLTVV.